Listed below are T cell receptor beta chains from one sample, sequenced in a study of blood T cell repertoires in COVID-19. Only in-frame clones appear in the TCRdb table, and some are missing; sequencing was by immunoSEQ multiplex PCR. In the table there are approximately 240,000 clones, around 91% of which are singletons. Sequencing input: PBMCs or T cells enriched from blood (not recorded which). All receptors come from a woman under 30 in a cohort exposed to, infected with or recovered from COVID-19 (not recorded which). CDR3s include the opening cysteine and the closing phenylalanine or tryptophan. Each record gives: V gene, clone size, D gene, J gene, CDR3 protein, CDR3 DNA. D genes are given only for firm matches. Not all rows give a size; the values are once, few, many and, for expanded clones, a class.

v_gene: TRBV5-1; abundance: .; d_gene: TRBD2; j_gene: TRBJ2-5; CDR3aa: CASSPLRGLAGQETQYF; CDR3nt: TGCGCCAGCAGCCCCCTTCGGGGACTAGCGGGCCAAGAGACCCAGTACTTC
v_gene: TRBV30; abundance: .; d_gene: TRBD2; j_gene: TRBJ2-3; CDR3aa: CAWRRGRAGDTQYF; CDR3nt: TGTGCCTGGAGAAGAGGGAGGGCAGGAGATACGCAGTATTTT
v_gene: TRBV5-1; abundance: .; d_gene: TRBD2; j_gene: TRBJ2-5; CDR3aa: CASSLGYSGGPHETQYF; CDR3nt: TGCGCCAGCAGCTTGGGATATAGCGGGGGCCCTCACGAGACCCAGTACTTC
v_gene: TRBV19; abundance: .; d_gene: .; j_gene: TRBJ1-5; CDR3aa: CASSISRSGSQPQHF; CDR3nt: TGTGCCAGTAGTATAAGCAGGTCGGGAAGTCAGCCCCAGCATTTT
v_gene: TRBV20-1; abundance: .; d_gene: TRBD1; j_gene: TRBJ1-2; CDR3aa: CSSVRGEGYTF; CDR3nt: TGCAGTTCAGTCAGGGGGGAAGGCTACACCTTC
v_gene: TRBV6-5; abundance: .; d_gene: .; j_gene: TRBJ1-2; CDR3aa: CASSSRGHYGYTF; CDR3nt: TGTGCCAGCAGTTCCCGTGGCCACTATGGCTACACCTTC
v_gene: TRBV6-5; abundance: .; d_gene: TRBD2; j_gene: TRBJ2-3; CDR3aa: CASGLSGGAVDTQYF; CDR3nt: TGTGCCAGCGGCCTTAGCGGGGGGGCCGTAGATACGCAGTATTTT
v_gene: TRBV20-1; abundance: .; d_gene: TRBD2; j_gene: TRBJ2-7; CDR3aa: CSAGVAGDSYEQYF; CDR3nt: TGCAGTGCTGGTGTAGCGGGCGATTCCTACGAGCAGTACTTC
v_gene: TRBV5-8; abundance: .; d_gene: TRBD1; j_gene: TRBJ1-1; CDR3aa: CASSFNRGWNTEAFF; CDR3nt: TGTGCCAGCAGCTTTAACAGGGGCTGGAACACTGAAGCTTTCTTT
v_gene: TRBV5-4; abundance: .; d_gene: .; j_gene: TRBJ2-1; CDR3aa: CASSSNRQSSYNEQFF; CDR3nt: TGTGCCAGCAGCTCGAACAGACAATCTTCCTACAATGAGCAGTTCTTC
v_gene: TRBV19; abundance: .; d_gene: TRBD1; j_gene: TRBJ1-1; CDR3aa: CASSLKGTGVTNTEAFF; CDR3nt: TGTGCCAGTAGTCTCAAGGGGACAGGGGTCACGAACACTGAAGCTTTCTTT
v_gene: TRBV24-1; abundance: .; d_gene: TRBD1; j_gene: TRBJ1-2; CDR3aa: CATSDANRGDLDGYTF; CDR3nt: TGTGCCACCAGTGATGCAAACAGGGGGGACTTGGACGGCTACACCTTC
v_gene: TRBV9; abundance: .; d_gene: TRBD2; j_gene: TRBJ2-1; CDR3aa: CASSTSGSTNNEQFF; CDR3nt: TGTGCCAGCAGCACTAGCGGGAGCACCAACAATGAGCAGTTCTTC
v_gene: TRBV7-9; abundance: .; d_gene: .; j_gene: TRBJ2-7; CDR3aa: CASSPGLRPYEQYF; CDR3nt: TGTGCCAGCAGCCCAGGTTTACGCCCCTACGAGCAGTACTTC
v_gene: TRBV24-1; abundance: .; d_gene: TRBD1; j_gene: TRBJ2-7; CDR3aa: CATSDGTGQDYEQYF; CDR3nt: TGTGCCACCAGTGATGGAACGGGACAGGACTACGAGCAGTACTTC
v_gene: TRBV6-5; abundance: .; d_gene: .; j_gene: TRBJ2-2; CDR3aa: CASSLTATNTGELFF; CDR3nt: TGTGCCAGCAGCTTGACAGCTACGAACACCGGGGAGCTGTTTTTT
v_gene: TRBV6-1; abundance: .; d_gene: TRBD2; j_gene: TRBJ2-1; CDR3aa: CASSEKGLVPYQLSSYNEQFF; CDR3nt: TGTGCCAGCAGTGAAAAAGGACTAGTACCCTATCAATTGAGCTCCTACAATGAGCAGTTCTTC
v_gene: TRBV9; abundance: .; d_gene: .; j_gene: TRBJ1-2; CDR3aa: CASSVGGGRGYGYTF; CDR3nt: TGTGCCAGCAGCGTAGGAGGAGGGAGAGGCTATGGCTACACCTTC
v_gene: TRBV15; abundance: .; d_gene: .; j_gene: TRBJ1-2; CDR3aa: CATSRDPGNYGYTF; CDR3nt: TGTGCCACCAGCAGAGATCCCGGGAACTATGGCTACACCTTC
v_gene: TRBV27; abundance: .; d_gene: .; j_gene: TRBJ1-2; CDR3aa: CASSSGVGGGARYTF; CDR3nt: TGTGCCAGCAGTTCGGGGGTGGGTGGAGGGGCTCGCTACACCTTC
v_gene: TRBV6-1; abundance: once; d_gene: TRBD1; j_gene: TRBJ1-2; CDR3aa: CASSDPGTGRGYTF; CDR3nt: TGTGCCAGCAGTGATCCCGGGACAGGGCGCGGCTACACCTTC
v_gene: TRBV3-1/TRBV3-2; abundance: once; d_gene: .; j_gene: TRBJ2-2; CDR3aa: CASSLLNTGELFF; CDR3nt: TGTGCCAGCAGCTTACTGAACACCGGGGAGCTGTTTTTT
v_gene: TRBV5-6; abundance: .; d_gene: TRBD1; j_gene: TRBJ1-2; CDR3aa: CASSLTGQATNYGYTF; CDR3nt: TGTGCCAGCAGCCTCACGGGACAGGCGACTAACTATGGCTACACCTTC
v_gene: TRBV6-5; abundance: .; d_gene: TRBD1; j_gene: TRBJ1-2; CDR3aa: CASSQRDRDRNGYTF; CDR3nt: TGTGCCAGCAGTCAACGGGACAGGGATAGGAATGGCTACACCTTC
v_gene: TRBV7-8; abundance: .; d_gene: .; j_gene: TRBJ1-5; CDR3aa: CASSSQGNGDKPQHF; CDR3nt: TGTGCCAGCAGCTCACAGGGAAATGGGGATAAGCCCCAGCATTTT
v_gene: TRBV5-1; abundance: once; d_gene: .; j_gene: TRBJ1-3; CDR3aa: CASSPGDRRDSGNTIYF; CDR3nt: TGCGCCAGCAGCCCCGGAGACAGGCGAGACTCTGGAAACACCATATATTTT
v_gene: TRBV6-6; abundance: .; d_gene: .; j_gene: TRBJ2-7; CDR3aa: CASSPGPLSYEQYF; CDR3nt: TGTGCCAGCAGTCCGGGTCCTCTCTCCTACGAGCAGTACTTC
v_gene: TRBV9; abundance: .; d_gene: TRBD1; j_gene: TRBJ2-7; CDR3aa: CASSRTGNSYEQYF; CDR3nt: TGTGCCAGCAGCCGGACAGGGAACTCCTACGAGCAGTACTTC
v_gene: TRBV3-1/TRBV3-2; abundance: .; d_gene: TRBD1; j_gene: TRBJ1-2; CDR3aa: CASSHRDSPFLGYGYTF; CDR3nt: TGTGCCAGCAGCCACCGGGACAGTCCGTTTCTAGGCTATGGCTACACCTTC
v_gene: TRBV29-1; abundance: .; d_gene: .; j_gene: TRBJ2-1; CDR3aa: CSVPGQGTYNEQFF; CDR3nt: TGCAGCGTTCCGGGACAAGGGACGTACAATGAGCAGTTCTTC
v_gene: TRBV27; abundance: once; d_gene: .; j_gene: TRBJ1-1; CDR3aa: CASSSGDFLYTEAFF; CDR3nt: TGTGCCAGCAGTTCGGGGGACTTTTTGTACACTGAAGCTTTCTTT
v_gene: TRBV12-5; abundance: few; d_gene: .; j_gene: TRBJ1-1; CDR3aa: CASGLRGFPNTEAFF; CDR3nt: TGTGCTAGTGGTTTGAGGGGGTTCCCTAACACTGAAGCTTTCTTT
v_gene: TRBV10-3; abundance: .; d_gene: TRBD2; j_gene: TRBJ2-1; CDR3aa: CAISELLAGTNEQFF; CDR3nt: TGTGCCATCAGTGAGTTGCTAGCGGGGACCAATGAGCAGTTCTTC
v_gene: TRBV9; abundance: once; d_gene: TRBD1; j_gene: TRBJ1-1; CDR3aa: CASSGPQGARTEAFF; CDR3nt: TGTGCCAGCAGCGGACCACAGGGGGCGAGGACTGAAGCTTTCTTT
v_gene: TRBV2; abundance: .; d_gene: .; j_gene: TRBJ1-1; CDR3aa: CARRDRNTEAFF; CDR3nt: TGTGCCAGGAGAGACAGGAACACTGAAGCTTTCTTT
v_gene: TRBV19; abundance: .; d_gene: TRBD2; j_gene: TRBJ2-1; CDR3aa: CASSIRVGLATYNEQFF; CDR3nt: TGTGCCAGTAGTATTCGGGTGGGACTAGCGACCTACAATGAGCAGTTCTTC
v_gene: TRBV6-2/TRBV6-3; abundance: .; d_gene: .; j_gene: TRBJ1-2; CDR3aa: CASSRENPNYGYTF; CDR3nt: TGTGCCAGCAGCAGGGAGAATCCTAACTATGGCTACACCTTC
v_gene: TRBV5-1; abundance: .; d_gene: TRBD1; j_gene: TRBJ2-2; CDR3aa: CASSLASGTDNTGELFF; CDR3nt: TGCGCCAGCAGCTTAGCCTCCGGGACAGATAACACCGGGGAGCTGTTTTTT
v_gene: TRBV5-1; abundance: .; d_gene: TRBD1; j_gene: TRBJ1-2; CDR3aa: CASTQQGDYGYTF; CDR3nt: TGCGCCAGCACCCAACAGGGGGATTATGGCTACACCTTC
v_gene: TRBV30; abundance: .; d_gene: TRBD1; j_gene: TRBJ1-1; CDR3aa: CAWRDFLGTGGFNTEAFF; CDR3nt: TGTGCCTGGAGGGACTTCCTAGGGACAGGGGGCTTTAACACTGAAGCTTTCTTT
v_gene: TRBV10-1; abundance: once; d_gene: TRBD2; j_gene: TRBJ2-1; CDR3aa: CASIPTSGGAESYNEQFF; CDR3nt: TGCGCCAGCATCCCGACTAGCGGGGGGGCGGAGTCCTACAATGAGCAGTTCTTC
v_gene: TRBV9; abundance: .; d_gene: .; j_gene: TRBJ1-1; CDR3aa: CASSAGGNTEAFF; CDR3nt: TGTGCCAGCAGCGCTGGCGGGAACACTGAAGCTTTCTTT
v_gene: TRBV9; abundance: .; d_gene: TRBD1; j_gene: TRBJ1-5; CDR3aa: CASSAGGPNQPQHF; CDR3nt: TGTGCCAGCAGCGCAGGGGGCCCCAATCAGCCCCAGCATTTT
v_gene: TRBV5-1; abundance: .; d_gene: .; j_gene: TRBJ2-1; CDR3aa: CASSLGQGSYNEQFF; CDR3nt: TGCGCCAGCAGCTTGGGCCAGGGGTCCTACAATGAGCAGTTCTTC
v_gene: TRBV19; abundance: .; d_gene: TRBD2; j_gene: TRBJ2-2; CDR3aa: CASSILAGDINTGELFF; CDR3nt: TGTGCCAGTAGTATACTAGCGGGAGATATAAACACCGGGGAGCTGTTTTTT
v_gene: TRBV5-6; abundance: .; d_gene: TRBD1; j_gene: TRBJ1-1; CDR3aa: CASSLGTGGVQTEAFF; CDR3nt: TGTGCCAGCAGCTTGGGGACAGGCGGAGTCCAAACTGAAGCTTTCTTT
v_gene: TRBV10-3; abundance: .; d_gene: .; j_gene: TRBJ1-1; CDR3aa: CAVGLRGHYTEAFF; CDR3nt: TGTGCCGTGGGTCTCCGGGGACATTACACTGAAGCTTTCTTT
v_gene: TRBV27; abundance: .; d_gene: .; j_gene: TRBJ1-4; CDR3aa: CASSSTYSHLPGNEKLFF; CDR3nt: TGTGCCAGCAGTTCGACTTACTCCCATCTCCCAGGGAATGAAAAACTGTTTTTT
v_gene: TRBV9; abundance: .; d_gene: .; j_gene: TRBJ1-3; CDR3aa: CASSPGGDPRYSGNTIYF; CDR3nt: TGTGCCAGCAGCCCCGGAGGGGACCCACGATACTCTGGAAACACCATATATTTT
v_gene: TRBV18; abundance: .; d_gene: .; j_gene: TRBJ2-1; CDR3aa: CASSPGNRVNEQFF; CDR3nt: TGTGCCAGCTCACCAGGGAACAGGGTAAATGAGCAGTTCTTC
v_gene: TRBV18; abundance: .; d_gene: .; j_gene: TRBJ2-2; CDR3aa: CASSPHERDTGELFF; CDR3nt: TGTGCCAGCTCACCACATGAGCGGGACACCGGGGAGCTGTTTTTT
v_gene: TRBV12-5; abundance: .; d_gene: TRBD2; j_gene: TRBJ2-7; CDR3aa: CASGLGTSGRANEQYF; CDR3nt: TGTGCTAGTGGTTTGGGGACTAGCGGGAGGGCCAACGAGCAGTACTTC
v_gene: TRBV28; abundance: .; d_gene: TRBD1; j_gene: TRBJ2-7; CDR3aa: CASSSTGGLAYEQYF; CDR3nt: TGTGCCAGCAGTTCGACAGGGGGCCTTGCCTACGAGCAGTACTTC
v_gene: TRBV5-4; abundance: once; d_gene: TRBD2; j_gene: TRBJ2-3; CDR3aa: CASSLIGGGSTDTQYF; CDR3nt: TGTGCCAGCAGCTTAATTGGGGGGGGAAGCACAGATACGCAGTATTTT
v_gene: TRBV2; abundance: .; d_gene: .; j_gene: TRBJ2-3; CDR3aa: CASSPRTDTDTQYF; CDR3nt: TGTGCCAGCAGTCCCCGGACAGACACAGATACGCAGTATTTT